The rows below give T cell receptor beta chains drawn from one sample of a study of control samples from healthy donors and cancer patients. Generated by immunoSEQ multiplex PCR, the TCRdb table keeps only in-frame clones and is missing some. The data show more than 95,000 clones, over 90% seen once. Sequencing input: blood. Receptors originate from a young man in good health. Each CDR3 is given with its conserved first and last residue. A D gene is named only where the DNA matches it firmly. Clone size is not always given. Where it is, it says once, few, many or a class for expanded clones.

j_gene: TRBJ2-1
abundance: NA
v_gene: TRBV28
d_gene: NA
CDR3aa: CAITGNEQFF
CDR3nt: TGTGCTATCACAGGGAATGAGCAGTTCTTC

j_gene: TRBJ2-1
abundance: NA
v_gene: TRBV3-1/TRBV3-2
d_gene: NA
CDR3aa: CASSQDNSWYNEQFF
CDR3nt: TGTGCCAGCAGCCAAGATAACAGTTGGTACAATGAGCAGTTCTTC

j_gene: TRBJ1-5
abundance: NA
v_gene: TRBV19
d_gene: NA
CDR3aa: CASSMAPGREQPQHF
CDR3nt: TGTGCCAGTAGTATGGCCCCGGGGCGGGAACAGCCCCAGCATTTT

j_gene: TRBJ1-5
abundance: NA
v_gene: TRBV5-1
d_gene: NA
CDR3aa: CASSFHGGSQPQHF
CDR3nt: TGCGCCAGCAGCTTCCACGGAGGGAGTCAGCCCCAGCATTTT

j_gene: TRBJ1-3
abundance: NA
v_gene: TRBV5-6
d_gene: NA
CDR3aa: CASSLGQSFSSGNTIYF
CDR3nt: TGTGCCAGCAGCTTGGGGCAGTCATTTTCCTCTGGAAACACCATATATTTT

j_gene: TRBJ2-1
abundance: once
v_gene: TRBV24-1
d_gene: NA
CDR3aa: CATDNGNEQFF
CDR3nt: TGTGCCACGGACAACGGCAATGAGCAGTTCTTC

j_gene: TRBJ1-4
abundance: NA
v_gene: TRBV5-4
d_gene: NA
CDR3aa: CASSLTGITGSNEKLFF
CDR3nt: TGTGCCAGCAGCCTGACCGGGATCACGGGTTCCAATGAAAAACTGTTTTTT

j_gene: TRBJ2-3
abundance: NA
v_gene: TRBV9
d_gene: NA
CDR3aa: CASSLGGPSTDTQYF
CDR3nt: TGTGCCAGCAGCCTCGGGGGGCCCAGCACAGATACGCAGTATTTT

j_gene: TRBJ2-3
abundance: NA
v_gene: TRBV5-1
d_gene: TRBD2
CDR3aa: CASSRKTSGGASTDTQYF
CDR3nt: TGCGCCAGCAGCCGGAAAACTAGCGGGGGAGCTAGCACAGATACGCAGTATTTT

j_gene: TRBJ1-5
abundance: NA
v_gene: TRBV5-1
d_gene: TRBD1
CDR3aa: CASKPGQGGQPQHF
CDR3nt: TGCGCCAGCAAACCGGGACAGGGCGGTCAGCCCCAGCATTTT

j_gene: TRBJ2-5
abundance: NA
v_gene: TRBV4-1
d_gene: NA
CDR3aa: CASSQGDIGQETQYF
CDR3nt: TGCGCCAGCAGCCAAGGGGACATCGGACAAGAGACCCAGTACTTC

j_gene: TRBJ1-2
abundance: NA
v_gene: TRBV19
d_gene: TRBD1
CDR3aa: CASRGTGGAYGYTF
CDR3nt: TGTGCCAGTAGGGGGACAGGGGGCGCGTATGGCTACACCTTC

j_gene: TRBJ1-6
abundance: NA
v_gene: TRBV11-2
d_gene: TRBD1
CDR3aa: CASSLDGTGGMMVHF
CDR3nt: TGTGCCAGCAGCTTAGATGGGACAGGGGGGATGATGGTCCACTTT

j_gene: TRBJ2-5
abundance: NA
v_gene: TRBV19
d_gene: NA
CDR3aa: CASSTGNRETQYF
CDR3nt: TGTGCCAGTAGCACCGGCAACCGAGAGACCCAGTACTTC

j_gene: TRBJ1-1
abundance: NA
v_gene: TRBV6-5
d_gene: NA
CDR3aa: CASKTKTEAFF
CDR3nt: TGTGCCAGCAAAACCAAGACTGAAGCTTTCTTT

j_gene: TRBJ1-1
abundance: NA
v_gene: TRBV9
d_gene: NA
CDR3aa: CASSSGSNTEAFF
CDR3nt: TGTGCCAGCAGCTCGGGGAGTAACACTGAAGCTTTCTTT

j_gene: TRBJ1-1
abundance: NA
v_gene: TRBV11-1
d_gene: TRBD1
CDR3aa: CASSSRTGLGTEAFF
CDR3nt: TGTGCCAGCAGCTCACGGACAGGCCTTGGGACTGAAGCTTTCTTT

j_gene: TRBJ2-5
abundance: NA
v_gene: TRBV4-2
d_gene: TRBD2
CDR3aa: CASSLLAGQETQYF
CDR3nt: TGTGCCAGCAGCCTACTAGCGGGGCAAGAGACCCAGTACTTC

j_gene: TRBJ2-2
abundance: NA
v_gene: TRBV10-3
d_gene: NA
CDR3aa: CAIRARDTGELFF
CDR3nt: TGTGCCATCCGTGCCAGGGACACCGGGGAGCTGTTTTTT

j_gene: TRBJ2-6
abundance: NA
v_gene: TRBV27
d_gene: NA
CDR3aa: CASSLLSQSGANVLTF
CDR3nt: TGTGCCAGCAGTTTACTCTCACAGTCCGGGGCCAACGTCCTGACTTTC

j_gene: TRBJ1-2
abundance: NA
v_gene: TRBV11-2
d_gene: TRBD1
CDR3aa: CASSVFRGSGGYTF
CDR3nt: TGTGCCAGCAGCGTCTTCAGGGGGTCCGGTGGCTACACCTTC

j_gene: TRBJ1-6
abundance: NA
v_gene: TRBV30
d_gene: NA
CDR3aa: CAWGTIYNSPLHF
CDR3nt: TGTGCCTGGGGGACAATTTATAATTCACCCCTCCACTTT

j_gene: TRBJ2-7
abundance: NA
v_gene: TRBV5-1
d_gene: NA
CDR3aa: CASSLDSAASEQYF
CDR3nt: TGCGCCAGCAGCTTGGACTCTGCAGCGTCCGAGCAGTACTTC

j_gene: TRBJ2-2
abundance: NA
v_gene: TRBV7-9
d_gene: NA
CDR3aa: CASSSNQDRGELFF
CDR3nt: TGTGCCAGCAGCTCAAACCAGGACCGCGGGGAGCTGTTTTTT

j_gene: TRBJ1-3
abundance: NA
v_gene: TRBV2
d_gene: NA
CDR3aa: CASKQVGGNTIYF
CDR3nt: TGTGCCAGCAAGCAGGTGGGAGGAAACACCATATATTTT

j_gene: TRBJ1-5
abundance: NA
v_gene: TRBV6-5
d_gene: NA
CDR3aa: CASSLGHSNQPQHF
CDR3nt: TGTGCCAGCAGTTTGGGCCATAGCAATCAGCCCCAGCATTTT

j_gene: TRBJ2-3
abundance: NA
v_gene: TRBV9
d_gene: NA
CDR3aa: CASSPAGVYDTQYF
CDR3nt: TGTGCCAGCAGTCCCGCAGGGGTGTACGATACGCAGTATTTT

j_gene: TRBJ1-2
abundance: NA
v_gene: TRBV11-2
d_gene: NA
CDR3aa: CASSLSVNGYTF
CDR3nt: TGTGCCAGCAGCTTATCGGTAAATGGCTACACCTTC

j_gene: TRBJ1-1
abundance: NA
v_gene: TRBV19
d_gene: NA
CDR3aa: CASSNLGTEAFF
CDR3nt: TGTGCCAGTAGTAACCTTGGCACTGAAGCTTTCTTT

j_gene: TRBJ1-6
abundance: once
v_gene: TRBV18
d_gene: NA
CDR3aa: CASSPEGGDSPLHF
CDR3nt: TGTGCCAGCTCACCAGAGGGGGGCGATTCACCCCTCCACTTT

j_gene: TRBJ1-1
abundance: once
v_gene: TRBV27
d_gene: NA
CDR3aa: CASSLSQGTEAFF
CDR3nt: TGTGCCAGCAGTTTATCGCAAGGGACTGAAGCTTTCTTT

j_gene: TRBJ2-5
abundance: once
v_gene: TRBV5-4
d_gene: TRBD1
CDR3aa: CASQGDSTYQETQYF
CDR3nt: TGTGCCTCCCAAGGGGACAGTACCTACCAAGAGACCCAGTACTTC

j_gene: TRBJ1-5
abundance: NA
v_gene: TRBV6-6
d_gene: NA
CDR3aa: CASSYGESNQPQHF
CDR3nt: TGTGCCAGCAGTTACGGGGAGAGCAATCAGCCCCAGCATTTT

j_gene: TRBJ1-2
abundance: NA
v_gene: TRBV24-1
d_gene: NA
CDR3aa: CATSDSLDGQPYGYTF
CDR3nt: TGTGCCACCAGTGATTCCCTTGATGGACAGCCCTATGGCTACACCTTC

j_gene: TRBJ1-2
abundance: NA
v_gene: TRBV5-1
d_gene: TRBD1
CDR3aa: CASSLGGQGPDGYTF
CDR3nt: TGCGCCAGCAGCTTGGGGGGACAGGGACCGGATGGCTACACCTTC

j_gene: TRBJ2-5
abundance: NA
v_gene: TRBV7-7
d_gene: TRBD2
CDR3aa: CASSQGLGLQETQYF
CDR3nt: TGTGCCAGCAGCCAAGGACTAGGCCTCCAAGAGACCCAGTACTTC

j_gene: TRBJ2-5
abundance: NA
v_gene: TRBV19
d_gene: NA
CDR3aa: CASSMGMTPQYF
CDR3nt: TGTGCCAGTAGTATGGGTATGACACCCCAGTACTTC

j_gene: TRBJ1-2
abundance: NA
v_gene: TRBV11-2
d_gene: NA
CDR3aa: CASSLSAGANYGYTF
CDR3nt: TGTGCCAGCAGCTTATCCGCAGGGGCTAACTATGGCTACACCTTC

j_gene: TRBJ2-2
abundance: NA
v_gene: TRBV19
d_gene: NA
CDR3aa: CATTFGQLSTGELFF
CDR3nt: TGTGCCACTACATTCGGACAGCTCTCCACCGGGGAGCTGTTTTTT

j_gene: TRBJ1-2
abundance: NA
v_gene: TRBV5-5
d_gene: TRBD1
CDR3aa: CASSTWGQGAHGYTF
CDR3nt: TGTGCCAGCAGCACGTGGGGACAGGGGGCTCATGGCTACACCTTC

j_gene: TRBJ2-2
abundance: NA
v_gene: TRBV12-5
d_gene: NA
CDR3aa: CASGPSARGELFF
CDR3nt: TGTGCTAGTGGTCCCTCCGCTAGAGGGGAGCTGTTTTTT

j_gene: TRBJ1-1
abundance: NA
v_gene: TRBV30
d_gene: NA
CDR3aa: CAWSGQANTEAFF
CDR3nt: TGTGCCTGGAGTGGGCAGGCGAACACTGAAGCTTTCTTT

j_gene: TRBJ2-3
abundance: NA
v_gene: TRBV24-1
d_gene: TRBD2
CDR3aa: CATSDSLTSGADTQYF
CDR3nt: TGTGCCACCAGTGATTCCTTAACTAGCGGAGCAGATACGCAGTATTTT

j_gene: TRBJ2-1
abundance: NA
v_gene: TRBV5-1
d_gene: TRBD1
CDR3aa: CASSWGQGGRNEQFF
CDR3nt: TGCGCCAGCAGCTGGGGACAGGGAGGGCGGAATGAGCAGTTCTTC

j_gene: TRBJ2-1
abundance: NA
v_gene: TRBV5-1
d_gene: NA
CDR3aa: CASSLVLDEQFF
CDR3nt: TGCGCCAGCAGCTTAGTTCTGGATGAGCAGTTCTTC

j_gene: TRBJ1-1
abundance: once
v_gene: TRBV12-3/TRBV12-4
d_gene: NA
CDR3aa: CASSLGTHTEAFF
CDR3nt: TGTGCCAGCAGTTTAGGGACACACACTGAAGCTTTCTTT

j_gene: TRBJ1-2
abundance: NA
v_gene: TRBV10-2
d_gene: NA
CDR3aa: CASSESRTLYGYTF
CDR3nt: TGCGCCAGCAGTGAGTCCCGGACGCTATATGGCTACACCTTC

j_gene: TRBJ2-3
abundance: NA
v_gene: TRBV5-1
d_gene: NA
CDR3aa: CASSPNTGITDTQYF
CDR3nt: TGCGCCAGCAGCCCTAATACAGGGATCACAGATACGCAGTATTTT

j_gene: TRBJ1-5
abundance: NA
v_gene: TRBV30
d_gene: NA
CDR3aa: CAWSEGGHGQPQHF
CDR3nt: TGTGCCTGGAGTGAGGGGGGACACGGCCAGCCCCAGCATTTT

j_gene: TRBJ2-1
abundance: NA
v_gene: TRBV6-1
d_gene: TRBD1
CDR3aa: CASSEEGTGYYNEQFF
CDR3nt: TGTGCCAGCAGTGAAGAAGGGACAGGGTATTACAATGAGCAGTTCTTC

j_gene: TRBJ1-2
abundance: NA
v_gene: TRBV15
d_gene: NA
CDR3aa: CATSSGRGAAYGYTF
CDR3nt: TGTGCCACCAGCAGTGGGCGGGGGGCGGCCTATGGCTACACCTTC